This passage covers 10 T cell receptor beta chains from one sample sequenced in a study of PD-L1 blockade in urothelial cancer. Stated time point: pretreatment peripheral blood. Sequencing used immunoSEQ multiplex PCR; TCRdb keeps in-frame clones, though not all of them. The sample comprises about 74,000 clones, roughly 90% of which are singletons, and 3.5% to 5.5% rests with the top ten. The sequencing here drew on PBMCs, taken around atezolizumab (anti-PD-L1) treatment. The source is a man in his 70s with urothelial cancer.

This clone has only a few counts. The genes are TRBV9 and TRBJ2-1; 7 bases are a match to TRBD2. Germline loops: CDR1 SGDLS, CDR2 YYNGEE. This CDR3 has 14 residues. V shed 3 bases and J 7 bases; nucleotides not matched to a gene: 7. In DNA form, the CDR3 reads TGTGCCAGCAGCGCCCGAGGCGGGGGTAATGAGCAGTTCTTC. It is translated as CASSARGGGNEQFF. The whole variable domain, filled in from reference TRBV9 and TRBJ2-1, reads DSGVTQTPKHLITATGQRVTLRCSPRSGDLSVYWYQQSLDQGLQFLIQYYNGEERAKGNILERFSAQQFPDLHSELNLSSLELGDSALYFCASSARGGGNEQFFGPGTRLTVL.

This chain uses TRBV14 with TRBJ1-5; D uncertain. Germline CDR1 and CDR2: SGHDN and FVKESK. Deletions cut 3 bases from V and 9 bases from J, with 21 bases between. CDR3 length: 16 residues. The CDR3 DNA is TGTGCCAGCAGCCAGGGATTGAGCGCCGTACGGGGGCCCCAGCATTTT. Residues: CASSQGLSAVRGPQHF.

The chain couples TRBV5-6 to TRBJ2-7; D call uncertain. The CDR3 consists of 15 residues. CDR1 is SGHDT, CDR2 YYEEEE, per germline. The V end lost 2 bases, the J end lost 2 bases, and 14 bases lay between the germline ends. In DNA, the CDR3 is TGTGCCAGCAGCTTCAACCCTGACTTTACCTACGAGCAGTACTTC. Encoded protein: CASSFNPDFTYEQYF.

The gene calls are TRBV7-9 and TRBJ2-7, with D tentatively TRBD2 (5 bases). This CDR3 contains 14 residues. Deletions cut 5 bases from V and 0 bases from J, with 11 bases between. Germline-derived CDR1 and CDR2 are SEHNR and FQNEAQ (reference sequence). The DNA for the CDR3 is TGTGCCAGCAGCCCCCGGACTGGCTCCTACGAGCAGTACTTC. As protein: CASSPRTGSYEQYF.

The chain carries TRBV18 and TRBJ2-7; D gene uncertain. Trimming took 3 bases from V and 2 from J, leaving 11 bases between them. The CDR3 runs to 14 residues. Germline assignment: CDR1 KGHSH and CDR2 LQKENI. The CDR3, as DNA: TGTGCCAGCTCACCTTCTATGGGCCCCTACGAGCAGTACTTC. Amino acid sequence: CASSPSMGPYEQYF.

The J gene is TRBJ1-2, the V gene TRBV28, with D perhaps matching TRBD1 (5 bases). From germline, CDR1 is MDHEN and CDR2 SYDVKM. The V and J ends lost 5 bases and 2 bases respectively, with 15 bases between them. The CDR3 extends over 15 amino acids. The CDR3, as DNA: TGTGCCAGCAGTAAAACCAGACAGACCAACTATGGCTACACCTTC. Amino acids: CASSKTRQTNYGYTF.

The J gene is TRBJ1-1, the V gene TRBV6-5, with TRBD1 as a possible D gene (5 bases). This CDR3 is 15 amino acids long. Germline loops: CDR1 MNHEY, CDR2 SVGAGI. V dropped 4 bases and J dropped 0 bases, with 12 bases sitting between them. The DNA for the CDR3 is TGTGCCAGCAGTTTTCGACAGAGAGTGAACACTGAAGCTTTCTTT. Translated: CASSFRQRVNTEAFF.

This rearrangement joins TRBV7-9 to TRBJ2-7; D might be TRBD1 (5 bases). The CDR3 is 11 residues long. V was cut by 5 bases and J by 8 bases, with 10 bases left in between. Germline-derived CDR1 and CDR2 are SEHNR and FQNEAQ (reference sequence). DNA for the CDR3: TGTGCCAGCAGCCCCGACAGCAAGCAGTACTTC. Translation gives CASSPDSKQYF.

Here the CDR3 reads CASFRGRAWFF. DNA for the CDR3: TGTGCCAGTTTTAGGGGTAGGGCCTGGTTCTTC. The chain is built from TRBV6-1 and TRBJ2-1, with a possible D match to TRBD1 (5 bases). The germline gives CDR1 MNHNS, CDR2 SASEGT. The CDR3 runs to 11 residues. Trimming took off 9 bases at V and 15 bases at J, with 18 bases between the two ends.

The chain uses TRBV9 and TRBJ2-1, with TRBD2 matching over 10 bases. The CDR3 contains 15 residues. From germline, CDR1 is SGDLS and CDR2 YYNGEE. Losses at the gene ends were 2 bases for V and 3 bases for J; bases not matched to a gene: 2. CDR3 residues: CASSVIAGGYNEQFF. The CDR3 coding sequence is TGTGCCAGCAGCGTGATAGCGGGAGGCTACAATGAGCAGTTCTTC.